One and the same sample provided the 21 T cell receptor beta chains below, sequenced in a study of blood T cell repertoires in COVID-19. The method was immunoSEQ multiplex PCR; TCRdb's version includes in-frame clones alone and lacks a portion of them. The data show about 220,000 clones, about 79% seen once. Sequenced input: PBMCs or T cells enriched from blood (not recorded which). The source of these receptors is a woman between 40 and 55 years old with acute COVID-19.

This clone showed up just once. The V and J genes are TRBV30 and TRBJ1-4; D gene unclear. CDR3 length equals 15 residues. V lost 0 bases and J 2 bases, leaving 10 bases between the germline ends. Per germline, CDR1 GTSNPN and CDR2 SVGIG (reference sequence). CDR3 protein: CAWSVRGGTNEKLFF. The CDR3 DNA reads as TGTGCCTGGAGTGTACGAGGTGGGACTAATGAAAAACTGTTTTTT.

This clone has just one count. The chain links TRBV6-5 to TRBJ2-7; a weak D match, TRBD1 (5 bases). The CDR3 runs 13 residues. CDR1 is MNHEY, CDR2 SVGAGI, per germline. V lost 6 bases, J lost 5 bases, and 14 bases lay in between. CDR3: CASSLRRVDEQYF. The CDR3 nucleotides read TGTGCCAGCAGCCTGCGCAGGGTAGACGAGCAGTACTTC.

The rearrangement links TRBV7-8 to TRBJ1-1; TRBD1 agrees at 12 bases. In germline, CDR1 is SGHVS, CDR2 FQNEAQ. V was clipped by 5 bases and J by 9 bases; unmatched bases: 13. This CDR3 is built from 16 residues. CDR3 protein: CASSLFLGQGAGQAFF. Here the CDR3 DNA reads TGTGCCAGCAGCCTCTTCTTGGGACAGGGGGCGGGTCAAGCTTTCTTT.

V is TRBV5-5 and J is TRBJ2-7; possible D gene TRBD2, 5 bases. The CDR3 extends over 14 amino acids. Germline V gene data show CDR1 as SGHKS and CDR2 as YYEKEE (reference sequence). With 1 base removed from V and 1 base from J, the gap between germline ends came to 9 bases. CDR3 nucleotide sequence: TGTGCCAGCAGCTTGTCTCCGGGATCCTACGAGCAGTACTTC. Its protein product is CASSLSPGSYEQYF.

The chain combines TRBV2 with TRBJ1-2; D is uncertain. The germline gives CDR1 SNHLY, CDR2 FYNNEI. This CDR3 has 12 amino acids. Trimming cost V 4 bases and J 2 bases, with 5 bases left between them. CDR3 residues: CASSGANYGYTF. CDR3 coding DNA: TGTGCCAGCAGTGGGGCGAACTATGGCTACACCTTC.

The V and J genes are TRBV27 and TRBJ2-3, with a weak D call TRBD2 (5 bases). The germline CDR1 and CDR2 sequences are MNHEY and SMNVEV (reference sequence). With 0 bases removed from V and 6 bases from J, the gap between germline ends came to 13 bases. This CDR3 comprises 15 residues. The DNA of the CDR3 is TGTGCCAGCAGTTTATCGAGGGCAGGACGGGATACGCAGTATTTT. Translating it yields CASSLSRAGRDTQYF.

The chain recombines TRBV13 with TRBJ2-2; TRBD2 might be the D (6 bases). The V end lost 5 bases, the J end lost 5 bases, and 18 bases lay between the germline ends. The CDR3 spans 16 residues. Looked up from germline, CDR1 is PRHDT and CDR2 is FYEKMQ (reference sequence). CDR3 loop: CASSMTREVPTGELFF. CDR3 in DNA: TGTGCCAGCAGCATGACTAGAGAGGTCCCTACCGGGGAGCTGTTTTTT.

This clone was seen a single time. The J gene is TRBJ1-3, the V gene TRBV4-3, with a tentative D call TRBD1 (6 bases). CDR1 and CDR2 (germline): LGHNA, YSLEER. V was clipped by 1 base and J by 3 bases, with 16 bases between them. CDR3 length: 17 amino acids. CDR3 region: CASSQVQQGRIGNTIYF. The CDR3 bases are TGCGCCAGCAGCCAAGTGCAACAGGGAAGAATTGGAAACACCATATATTTT.

J is TRBJ1-2 and V is TRBV19; D unresolved. Germline CDR1 and CDR2: LNHDA and SQIVND (reference sequence). Trimming shortened V by 7 bases and J by 4 bases, and 10 bases separated the two germline ends. The CDR3 has 12 amino acids. The CDR3 nucleotides are TGTGCCAGTATTTCCGGCGGCTATGGCTACACCTTC. Translation: CASISGGYGYTF.

This chain uses TRBV18 with TRBJ2-5; D might be TRBD2 (7 bases). This CDR3 comprises 15 residues. Trimming stripped 3 bases from V and 3 bases from J, with 14 bases between. Germline values: CDR1 KGHSH, CDR2 LQKENI. CDR3 loop: CASSPISGGEETQYF. As DNA, the CDR3 is TGTGCCAGCTCACCGATTTCGGGGGGCGAAGAGACCCAGTACTTC.

J is TRBJ1-1 and V is TRBV4-1, with D maybe TRBD1 (5 bases). The length of the CDR3 is 15 residues. Germline-derived CDR1 and CDR2 are MGHRA and YSYEKL. Trimming left V 4 bases short and J 4 bases short, with 16 bases between. The CDR3 sequence is CASSRGGSLSTEAFF. The DNA of the CDR3 is TGCGCCAGCAGCCGCGGGGGGAGTCTGAGCACTGAAGCTTTCTTT.

The chain is built from TRBV13 and TRBJ1-4; D unresolved. V lost 5 bases, J lost 8 bases, and 18 bases lay in between. The CDR3 has 15 residues. Germline V gene data show CDR1 as PRHDT and CDR2 as FYEKMQ (reference sequence). CDR3 DNA: TGTGCCAGCAGCCCGCCCGGTCTTGCCTTCGAAAAACTGTTTTTT. Translated: CASSPPGLAFEKLFF.

V usage is TRBV13 and J usage is TRBJ2-2; 7 bases are shared with TRBD2. J gave up 7 bases and V 2 bases, and 19 bases lay outside the gene matches. Germline CDR1 PRHDT, CDR2 FYEKMQ (reference sequence). This CDR3 region has 19 residues. Written as DNA, the CDR3 is TGTGCCAGCAGCTTAAGCCCTGGATTAGCGGGCCCCGGGGGCGGGGAGCTGTTTTTT. Its protein is CASSLSPGLAGPGGGELFF.

The chain has TRBV28 and TRBJ2-1; 9 bases map to TRBD1. J lost 3 bases, V lost 6 bases, and 9 bases had no gene match. Germline CDR1 reads MDHEN; CDR2 reads SYDVKM. The CDR3 runs to 16 residues. CDR3 DNA: TGTGCCAGCAGCTGGACAGGGGAGGTTAACTACAATGAGCAGTTCTTC. Protein: CASSWTGEVNYNEQFF.

The chain recombines TRBV5-4 with TRBJ2-2, with TRBD1 matching over 10 bases. The V segment lost 3 bases and the J segment 7 bases; nucleotides outside the gene matches: 9. CDR1 is SGHNT and CDR2 is YYREEE in the germline V gene (reference sequence). The CDR3 runs 16 residues. The CDR3 bases are TGTGCCAGCAGCTCTACCGGGACAGGGGAGGGCGGGGAGCTGTTTTTT. It specifies CASSSTGTGEGGELFF.

This clone was detected only a few times. This sequence joins TRBV24-1 and TRBJ2-6; 12 positions match TRBD2. V dropped 4 bases and J dropped 0; count of bases not matched to a gene: 3. Per the germline V gene, CDR1 is KGHDR and CDR2 is SFDVKD. This CDR3 is built from 18 residues. The CDR3 region has the DNA TGTGCCACCAGTGACGGACTAGCGGGAACCTCTGGGGCCAACGTCCTGACTTTC. Its protein product is CATSDGLAGTSGANVLTF.

This clone was picked up a small number of times. The chain combines TRBV7-2 with TRBJ2-1; 8 bases map to TRBD2. V gave up 1 base and J gave up 7 bases; unmatched junction bases: 9. CDR3 length equals 16 residues. From germline, CDR1 is SGHTA and CDR2 FQGNSA. CDR3 loop: CASSLGVSGSQNEQFF. In DNA, the CDR3 is TGTGCCAGCAGCTTAGGGGTCAGCGGGAGTCAGAATGAGCAGTTCTTC.

The chain recombines TRBV6-5 with TRBJ1-2; the D gene is possibly TRBD1 (6 bases). Germline V gives CDR1 MNHEY, CDR2 SVGAGI. V gave up 0 bases and J gave up 4 bases, with 12 bases separating them. This CDR3 contains 15 residues. Here the CDR3 reads CASSYSQGAGYGYTF. The CDR3 bases are TGTGCCAGCAGTTACTCACAGGGTGCTGGCTATGGCTACACCTTC.

This chain joins TRBV28 and TRBJ1-5; maybe TRBD1 (5 bases). Between the trimmed V and J ends, which lost 1 base and 4 bases, there was a span of 11 bases. Germline loops: CDR1 MDHEN, CDR2 SYDVKM. This CDR3 spans 15 amino acids. The DNA for the CDR3 is TGTGCCAGCAGTTTATTTGGGACTGGGAATCAGCCCCAGCATTTT. Translation gives CASSLFGTGNQPQHF.

The rearrangement uses TRBV18 and TRBJ2-5; 11 positions match TRBD1. The CDR3 has 17 amino acids. Trimming at V came to 4 bases and at J to 4 bases, leaving 11 bases not matched to a gene. CDR1 and CDR2 from the germline V gene are KGHSH and LQKENI. The CDR3 loop reads CASSQGPGQGAGETQYF. Here the CDR3 DNA reads TGTGCCAGCTCACAAGGCCCTGGACAGGGGGCGGGAGAGACCCAGTACTTC.

In the case of this clone: A read error may be the cause here, since a much bigger clone is one base away. The chain links TRBV6-5 to TRBJ1-1; D ambiguous. V gave up 6 bases and J gave up 1 base, with 9 bases separating them. Looked up from germline, CDR1 is MNHEY and CDR2 is SVGAGI. The CDR3 is 13 amino acids. CDR3 coding DNA: TGTGCCAGCAGCGTTTTCAGGAACACTGAAGCTTTCTTT. It specifies CASSVFRNTEAFF.